This TCR beta chain was documented in a study of Ad26.COV2.S vaccination and SARS-CoV-2 variants. The study's findings and limits: Relative to placebo recipients, vaccine recipients exhibited elevated spike-specific TCR breadth.

Treatment indicated: about 20 received Ad26.COV2.S at low or high dose, single or two shots; several received placebo; per-sample allocation not given. Sampling happened 63 days after the first vaccine or placebo injection. A Boston donor was an adult aged 18-55 years. The shot given was an Ad26 vector that makes Wuhan-strain SARS-CoV-2 spike. The V gene lost 0 bases and the J gene lost 2 bases, with 4 bases spanning the gap. There are 13 residues in the CDR3. Germline CDR1 PRHDT, CDR2 FYEKMQ (reference sequence). Sequencing was performed with immunoSEQ multiplex PCR; in TCRdb, only in-frame clones are kept and a portion is missing. The sample consists of 350,000 to 500,000 clones, about nine tenths of them appearing once. Details on this clone: Antigen: not known.

Material: peripheral blood, obtained in a trial of Ad26.COV2.S vaccine versus placebo. This sequence joins TRBV13 and TRBJ2-5, with D unresolved. This TCR derives from a person between 18 and 65 years old who received the Ad26.COV2.S COVID-19 vaccine or a placebo. The CDR3 is CASSLGRQETQYF. In DNA, the CDR3 is TGTGCCAGCAGCTTAGGCCGTCAAGAGACCCAGTACTTC. Based on the CDR3 plus reference TRBV13 and TRBJ2-5, the full variable domain is AAGVIQSPRHLIKEKRETATLKCYPIPRHDTVYWYQQGPGQDPQFLISFYEKMQSDKGSIPDRFSAQQFSDYHSELNMSSLELGDSALYFCASSLGRQETQYFGPGTRLLVL.